Below, one TCR beta chain is given with its context. Its cognate antigen is unknown. The CDR3 extends over 14 amino acids. Per germline, CDR1 MNHEY and CDR2 SVGAGI. V dropped 6 bases and J dropped 0 bases, with 11 bases sitting between them. This entry belongs to a study of T cells in Graves' hyperthyroidism and ophthalmopathy. The study's findings and limits: Ophthalmopathy and stable hyperthyroidism were separated by a 13 V-J model.

About 10 ml of fresh peripheral blood supplied the PBMCs. RNA transcripts gave rise to amplified TCR beta CDR3 regions. HTBI primers were the set used in a first-round RT-PCR of the TCR CDR3. MiXCR was run by TCRdb on the multiplex PCR reads, yielding one entry per CDR3 protein. This repertoire shows around 700,000 distinct CDR3 sequences, approximately 36% found once; its top ten account for 31%. This receptor was taken from a woman between 35 and 50 years old with Graves' hyperthyroidism. The gene calls are TRBV6-5 and TRBJ1-1; D gene unclear. The sample comprised blood. The DNA of the CDR3 is TGTGCCAGCAGCCAAGACTGGATGAACACTGAAGCTTTCTTT. Translating it yields CASSQDWMNTEAFF.